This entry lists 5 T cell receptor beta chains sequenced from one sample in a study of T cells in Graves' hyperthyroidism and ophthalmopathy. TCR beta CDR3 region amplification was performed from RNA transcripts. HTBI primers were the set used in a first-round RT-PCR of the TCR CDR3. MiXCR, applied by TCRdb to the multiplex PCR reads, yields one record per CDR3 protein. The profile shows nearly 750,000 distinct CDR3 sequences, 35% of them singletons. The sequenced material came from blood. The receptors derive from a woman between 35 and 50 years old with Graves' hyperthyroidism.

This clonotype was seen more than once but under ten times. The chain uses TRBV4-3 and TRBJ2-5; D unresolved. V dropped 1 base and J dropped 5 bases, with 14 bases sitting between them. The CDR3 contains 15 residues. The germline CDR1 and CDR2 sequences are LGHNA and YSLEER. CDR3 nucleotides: TGCGCCAGCAGCCAAGGGGTTGGGGTTGGGGAGACCCAGTACTTC. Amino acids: CASSQGVGVGETQYF.

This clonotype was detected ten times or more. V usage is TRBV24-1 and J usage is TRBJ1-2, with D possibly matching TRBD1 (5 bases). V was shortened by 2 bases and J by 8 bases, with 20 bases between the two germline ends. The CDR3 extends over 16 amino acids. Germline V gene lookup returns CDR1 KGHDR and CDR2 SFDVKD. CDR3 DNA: TGTGCCACCAGTGATTCCTCAGGGACGCCTCTTCCAGGCTACACCTTC. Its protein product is CATSDSSGTPLPGYTF.

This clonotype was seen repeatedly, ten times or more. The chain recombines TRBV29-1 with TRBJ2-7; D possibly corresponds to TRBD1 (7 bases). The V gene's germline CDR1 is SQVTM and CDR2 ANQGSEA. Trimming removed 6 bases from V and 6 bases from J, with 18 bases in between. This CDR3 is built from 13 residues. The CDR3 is CSVARVQGGEQYF. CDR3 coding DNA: TGCAGCGTCGCTCGCGTCCAGGGGGGCGAGCAGTACTTC.

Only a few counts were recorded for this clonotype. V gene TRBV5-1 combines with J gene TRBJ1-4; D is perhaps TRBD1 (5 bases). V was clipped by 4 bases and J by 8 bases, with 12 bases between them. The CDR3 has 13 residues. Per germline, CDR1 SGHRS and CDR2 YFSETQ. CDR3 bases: TGCGCCAGCAGCGCAGGGATTGAGGAAAAACTGTTTTTT. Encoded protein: CASSAGIEEKLFF.

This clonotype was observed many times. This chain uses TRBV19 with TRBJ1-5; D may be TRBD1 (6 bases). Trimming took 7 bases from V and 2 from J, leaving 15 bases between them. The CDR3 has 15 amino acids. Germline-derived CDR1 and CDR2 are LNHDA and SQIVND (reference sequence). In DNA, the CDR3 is TGTGCCAGTACCCCCGGCAGGGGCGGCAATCAGCCCCAGCATTTT. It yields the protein CASTPGRGGNQPQHF.